The rows below give T cell receptor beta chains drawn from one sample of a study of T cell responses to AZD1222 COVID-19 vaccine. Assay used: immunoSEQ multiplex PCR; TCRdb lists only in-frame clones, some missing. The table has approximately 150,000 clones, around 91% seen once. The source material was peripheral blood, sampled 28 days after the second AZD1222 dose. The origin of the receptors is an adult who received the AZD1222 COVID-19 vaccine. The CDR3 runs from the conserved cysteine through the conserved F or W. The D gene is left open where the match is weak.

j_gene | d_gene | v_gene | CDR3aa | CDR3nt
TRBJ1-2 | TRBD1 | TRBV6-5 | CASSLDRGPSGYTF | TGTGCCAGCAGCCTGGACAGGGGGCCCTCTGGCTACACCTTC
TRBJ2-7 | TRBD2 | TRBV4-1 | CASSQTLAGEYEQYF | TGCGCCAGCAGCCAGACACTAGCGGGGGAATACGAGCAGTACTTC
TRBJ1-1 | TRBD1 | TRBV28 | CASDRRTGGAREAFF | TGTGCCAGCGACCGACGGACAGGGGGCGCCAGGGAAGCTTTCTTT
TRBJ1-2 | TRBD1 | TRBV6-2/TRBV6-3 | CASSLTGNGYTF | TGTGCCAGCAGCCTGACAGGGAACGGCTACACCTTC
TRBJ1-6 | TRBD1 | TRBV18 | CASSPQAGQVNSPLHF | TGTGCCAGCTCACCCCAGGCGGGACAGGTGAATTCACCCCTCCACTTT
TRBJ1-1 | TRBD1 | TRBV12-3/TRBV12-4 | CASSQGTAVEAFF | TGTGCCAGCAGCCAGGGGACAGCTGTCGAAGCTTTCTTT
TRBJ1-2 | NA | TRBV5-1 | CASSRNKENYGYTF | TGCGCCAGCAGCAGAAACAAGGAAAACTATGGCTACACCTTC
TRBJ1-6 | NA | TRBV28 | CASSDQSSYNSPLHF | TGTGCCAGCAGTGACCAGAGCTCCTATAATTCACCCCTCCACTTT
TRBJ2-7 | NA | TRBV2 | CASTQQGYEQYF | TGTGCCAGCACCCAGCAGGGCTACGAGCAGTACTTC
TRBJ1-6 | NA | TRBV30 | CAWSVMRAAVSPLHF | TGTGCCTGGAGTGTAATGAGGGCCGCCGTATCACCCCTCCACTTT
TRBJ2-2 | NA | TRBV19 | CASSPRTNTGELFF | TGTGCCAGTAGTCCAAGAACAAACACCGGGGAGCTGTTTTTT
TRBJ2-7 | TRBD2 | TRBV14 | CASSQARVGARTSLHEQYF | TGTGCCAGCAGCCAAGCAAGGGTGGGTGCCCGGACTAGCCTCCACGAGCAGTACTTC
TRBJ2-3 | TRBD1 | TRBV29-1 | CSVPQGVASTDTQYF | TGCAGCGTTCCCCAGGGGGTCGCTAGCACAGATACGCAGTATTTT